Each of the 18 T cell receptor beta chains below was sequenced from the same sample in a study of T cells after yellow fever vaccination (dated by TCRdb to the late 2010s). The treatment or condition label, as the study defines it: live attenuated yellow fever vaccine strain. Library preparation employed 5' RACE. Sequenced using an Illumina HiSeq 2500. TCRdb took the public reads, trimmed them with fastp at Q25, ran MiXCR for clone calling and kept in-frame beta chains. Rows with a matching CDR3 protein are joined into one entry that keeps the most common DNA and genes. The sample profile shows under 600,000 distinct CDR3 sequences; approximately 13% of them were found once. Around an eighth of the sample belongs to the ten largest clones. Sequencing used PBMCs, obtained on the day of the yellow fever booster vaccination. All receptors come from a man aged 30-40 years who received the YFV17D yellow fever vaccine.

This clonotype was counted only a few times. V is TRBV12-3 or TRBV12-4 and J is TRBJ2-1; no firm D call. This CDR3 region has 11 residues. Trimming left V 9 bases short and J 3 bases short, with 6 bases between. CDR3 sequence: CASNLYNEQFF. The CDR3 DNA sequence: TGTGCCAGTAACCTCTACAATGAGCAGTTCTTC.

This chain joins TRBV10-3 and TRBJ1-5, with 7 bases identical to TRBD1. CDR3 size: 15 residues. Germline V gene lookup returns CDR1 ENHRY and CDR2 SYGVKD. The V segment lost 6 bases and the J segment 7 bases; nucleotides outside the gene matches: 12. The CDR3 nucleotides read TGTGCCATCAGCGCGACAGGGCAGCCCTCCCAGCCCCAGCATTTT. Its translation: CAISATGQPSQPQHF.

In DNA form, the CDR3 reads TGCAGTGCTAGAGATGCAGACGGCCAAAGCCTCGAGCAGTACTTC. It is translated as CSARDADGQSLEQYF. V usage is TRBV20-1 and J usage is TRBJ2-7; no clear D gene. The CDR3 is 15 amino acids. Trimming pared 0 bases from V and 6 bases from J, leaving 18 bases between. Looked up from germline, CDR1 is DFQATT and CDR2 is SNEGSKA (reference sequence).

This clonotype was seen a handful of times. The chain combines TRBV5-1 with TRBJ2-1; no reliable D call. The germline V gene encodes CDR1 SGHRS and CDR2 YFSETQ. Trimming took 1 base from V and 6 from J, leaving 5 bases between them. The CDR3 extends over 12 amino acids. CDR3 loop: CASSLQSNEQFF. The CDR3 nucleotides read TGCGCCAGCAGCTTGCAGTCCAATGAGCAGTTCTTC.

This clonotype came up a few times. The V call is TRBV7-2, the J call TRBJ2-7; D is undetermined. The germline V and J ends were trimmed by 6 bases and 3 bases, with 18 bases remaining between them. This CDR3 has 15 residues. Germline assignment: CDR1 SGHTA and CDR2 FQGNSA. CDR3 region: CASRRDSQAHYEQYF. In DNA, the CDR3 is TGTGCCAGCAGAAGGGATTCCCAAGCACACTACGAGCAGTACTTC.

The chain joins TRBV9 to TRBJ2-3; D not certain. The length of the CDR3 is 12 residues. V shed 3 bases and J shed 6 bases, with 8 bases lying between them. Germline values: CDR1 SGDLS, CDR2 YYNGEE. CDR3 in amino acids: CASSASWDTQYF. DNA of the CDR3: TGTGCCAGCAGCGCTTCTTGGGATACGCAGTATTTT.

This clonotype was recorded a few times. The rearrangement uses TRBV6-5 and TRBJ2-7; TRBD1 might be the D (5 bases). Germline CDR1 MNHEY, CDR2 SVGAGI. V was clipped by 6 bases and J by 5 bases, with 11 bases between them. The CDR3 is 12 amino acids. The CDR3 region is CASSRGRDEQYF. CDR3 nucleotide sequence: TGTGCCAGCAGCCGTGGCAGGGACGAGCAGTACTTC.

In this sample, this clonotype turned up once. The V call is TRBV20-1, the J call TRBJ2-7, with D perhaps matching TRBD2 (5 bases). This CDR3 comprises 13 residues. From germline, CDR1 is DFQATT and CDR2 SNEGSKA (reference sequence). CDR3 loop: CRGGGGTSYEQYF. DNA of the CDR3: TGCAGGGGTGGCGGAGGAACCTCCTACGAGCAGTACTTC.

At least ten counts were recorded for this clonotype. V is TRBV28 and J is TRBJ2-2; D gene uncertain. In germline, CDR1 is MDHEN, CDR2 SYDVKM. Trimming removed 7 bases at V and 0 bases at J, with 6 bases between. This CDR3 contains 13 residues. The CDR3 loop reads CASTVPNTGELFF. DNA for the CDR3: TGTGCCAGCACCGTCCCGAACACCGGGGAGCTGTTTTTT.

This clonotype has just a few counts. The rearrangement uses TRBV4-3 and TRBJ2-7; maybe TRBD1 (5 bases). Trimming pared 0 bases from V and 2 bases from J, leaving 17 bases between. Per the germline V gene, CDR1 is LGHNA and CDR2 is YSLEER. CDR3 size: 17 residues. DNA for the CDR3: TGCGCCAGCAGCCAAGATGCGCAGGCAGGGCCTCCCTACGAGCAGTACTTC. Its protein is CASSQDAQAGPPYEQYF.

In its sample, this clonotype was seen a few times. In nucleotides, the CDR3 is TGTGCCAGCAGTGACGTTGGGTCCTCAGATACGCAGTATTTT. This codes for CASSDVGSSDTQYF. The V call is TRBV25-1, the J call TRBJ2-3; D is unclear. Germline lookup yields CDR1 MGHDK and CDR2 SYGVNS. There are 14 residues in the CDR3. V was clipped by 3 bases and J by 4 bases, with 11 bases between them.

This clonotype was detected a few times. The V and J genes are TRBV18 and TRBJ2-7; tentatively, D is TRBD2 (5 bases). This CDR3 spans 14 amino acids. Trimming took 3 bases from V and 3 from J, leaving 12 bases between them. Germline V CDR1 and CDR2: KGHSH, LQKENI. The CDR3 loop is CASSPSTGNYEQYF. In DNA, the CDR3 is TGTGCCAGCTCACCCTCGACGGGGAACTACGAGCAGTACTTC.

The V and J genes are TRBV5-1 and TRBJ2-1, with TRBD1 matching over 10 bases. The CDR3 has 15 amino acids. Unmatched junction bases numbered 9, after V lost 4 bases and J lost 8 bases. The germline CDR1 and CDR2 sequences are SGHRS and YFSETQ. The CDR3 DNA follows: TGCGCCAGCAGCCAGAGGGACAGGGGATGGCATGAGCAGTTCTTC. Encoded protein: CASSQRDRGWHEQFF.

This clonotype was counted between two and nine times. The chain is built from TRBV19 and TRBJ1-5; unclear D gene. CDR3 length: 15 amino acids. Germline loops: CDR1 LNHDA, CDR2 SQIVND (reference sequence). The germline V and J ends were trimmed by 4 bases and 3 bases, with 13 bases remaining between them. CDR3 nucleotides: TGTGCCAGTAGTACTAAACCGGGCTACAATCAGCCCCAGCATTTT. Residues: CASSTKPGYNQPQHF.

This clonotype has just a few counts. The chain employs TRBV7-2 and TRBJ2-2; 8 bases are a match to TRBD2. With 10 bases clipped from V and 4 bases from J, the junction kept 14 bases outside the gene matches. The CDR3 is 16 residues long. CDR1 and CDR2 from the germline V gene are SGHTA and FQGNSA. CDR3 residues: CATHRPSREGTGELFF. The CDR3 DNA reads as TGTGCCACCCATCGTCCATCCCGGGAGGGCACCGGGGAGCTGTTTTTT.

This clonotype has a handful of counts. CDR3 sequence reads: CASSLYANTGELFF. The CDR3, as DNA: TGTGCCAGCAGTCTTTACGCGAACACCGGGGAGCTGTTTTTT. The chain couples TRBV6-2 or TRBV6-3 to TRBJ2-2; D unresolved. V was cut by 5 bases and J by 0 bases, with 7 bases left in between. Germline CDR1 reads MNHEY; CDR2 reads SVGEGT. The CDR3 length is 14 residues.

The V call is TRBV5-1, the J call TRBJ1-2, with 10 nucleotides matching TRBD1. The CDR3 covers 14 residues. Germline CDR1 reads SGHRS; CDR2 reads YFSETQ. Unmatched junction bases numbered 6, after V lost 7 bases and J lost 3 bases. The CDR3 DNA follows: TGCGCCAGCCATCCTGGACAGGGGGACTATGGCTACACCTTC. Translating gives CASHPGQGDYGYTF.

This rearrangement joins TRBV7-6 to TRBJ2-7; maybe TRBD2 (5 bases). This CDR3 spans 15 amino acids. Per germline, CDR1 SGHVS and CDR2 FNYEAQ. V dropped 5 bases and J dropped 2 bases, with 16 bases sitting between them. CDR3 coding DNA: TGTGCCAGCAGCGCGCACCCCGGGAACCCCTACGAGCAGTACTTC. This codes for CASSAHPGNPYEQYF.